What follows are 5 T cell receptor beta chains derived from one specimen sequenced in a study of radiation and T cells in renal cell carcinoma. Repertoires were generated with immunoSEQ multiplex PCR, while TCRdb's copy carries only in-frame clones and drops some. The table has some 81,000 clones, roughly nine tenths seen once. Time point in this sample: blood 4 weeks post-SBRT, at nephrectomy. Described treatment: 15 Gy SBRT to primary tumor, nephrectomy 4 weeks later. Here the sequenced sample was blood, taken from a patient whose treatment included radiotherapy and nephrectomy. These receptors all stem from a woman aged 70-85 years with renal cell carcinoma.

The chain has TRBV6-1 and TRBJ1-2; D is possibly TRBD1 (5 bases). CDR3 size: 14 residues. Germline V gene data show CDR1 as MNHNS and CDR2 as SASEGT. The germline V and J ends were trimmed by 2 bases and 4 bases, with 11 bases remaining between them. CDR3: CASSELGASYGYTF. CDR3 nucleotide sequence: TGTGCCAGCAGTGAATTAGGGGCTAGCTATGGCTACACCTTC.

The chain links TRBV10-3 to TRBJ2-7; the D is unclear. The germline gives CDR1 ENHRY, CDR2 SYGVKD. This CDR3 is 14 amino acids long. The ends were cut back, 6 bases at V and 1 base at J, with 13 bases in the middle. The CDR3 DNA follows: TGTGCCATCAGAGAACGGACGGAGTCCTACGAGCAGTACTTC. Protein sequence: CAIRERTESYEQYF.

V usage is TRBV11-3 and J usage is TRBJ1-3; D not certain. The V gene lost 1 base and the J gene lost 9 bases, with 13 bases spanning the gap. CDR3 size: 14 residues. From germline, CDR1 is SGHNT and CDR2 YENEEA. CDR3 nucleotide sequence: TGTGCCAGCAGCTTAGCAGCGACTAGGGCCACCATATATTTT. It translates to CASSLAATRATIYF.

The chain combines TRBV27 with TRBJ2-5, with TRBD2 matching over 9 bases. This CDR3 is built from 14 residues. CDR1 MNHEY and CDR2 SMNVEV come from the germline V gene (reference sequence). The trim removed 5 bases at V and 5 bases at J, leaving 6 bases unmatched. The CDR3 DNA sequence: TGTGCCAGCAGTACTAGCGGGCTCGCGGAGACCCAGTACTTC. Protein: CASSTSGLAETQYF.

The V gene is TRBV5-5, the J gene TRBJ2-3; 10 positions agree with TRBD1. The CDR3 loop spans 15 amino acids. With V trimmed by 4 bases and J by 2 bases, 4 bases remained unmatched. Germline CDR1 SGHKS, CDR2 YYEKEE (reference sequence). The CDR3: CASSAGQGITDTQYF. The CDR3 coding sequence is TGTGCCAGCAGCGCGGGACAGGGGATCACAGATACGCAGTATTTT.